These T cell receptor beta chains were read from a single sample in a study of post-analysis software for immune sequencing data. TCRdb re-called the PCR reads through MiXCR, storing one row per CDR3 protein. Of about 460,000 distinct CDR3 sequences in the sample, roughly 45% are singletons; the top ten hold over 10%. The sample comprised blood. The receptors were sampled from a girl between 5 and 17 years old with multiple sclerosis. Both conserved end residues are part of each CDR3. Fields, in order: D gene, V gene, clone size, J gene, CDR3 protein, CDR3 DNA. A D gene is named only where the DNA matches it firmly. Rows give clone size only sometimes, using once, few, many, or a class for an expanded clone.

D gene: NA
V gene: TRBV7-2
clone size: once
J gene: TRBJ2-2
CDR3 protein: CASSLRTRGNTGELFF
CDR3 DNA: TGTGCCAGCAGCCTAAGGACGAGGGGGAACACCGGGGAGCTGTTTTTT

D gene: NA
V gene: TRBV6-1
clone size: NA
J gene: TRBJ2-6
CDR3 protein: CASSHGVGGNSGANVLTF
CDR3 DNA: TGTGCCAGCAGCCACGGCGTCGGGGGAAACTCTGGGGCCAACGTCCTGACTTTC

D gene: TRBD1
V gene: TRBV28
clone size: few
J gene: TRBJ1-2
CDR3 protein: CASSPMMGTGAHYGYTF
CDR3 DNA: TGTGCCAGCAGCCCGATGATGGGGACAGGCGCCCACTATGGCTACACCTTC

D gene: NA
V gene: TRBV15
clone size: few
J gene: TRBJ2-1
CDR3 protein: CATSGAGTQYNEQFF
CDR3 DNA: TGTGCCACCAGCGGCGCCGGGACACAATACAATGAGCAGTTCTTC

D gene: NA
V gene: TRBV7-9
clone size: NA
J gene: TRBJ2-7
CDR3 protein: CASSSRLLAYEQYF
CDR3 DNA: TGTGCCAGCAGCTCGCGACTGTTAGCCTACGAGCAGTACTTC

D gene: NA
V gene: TRBV29-1
clone size: NA
J gene: TRBJ1-2
CDR3 protein: CSVEDHLGPQFPDYGYTF
CDR3 DNA: TGCAGCGTTGAAGATCATTTGGGGCCCCAATTTCCTGACTATGGCTACACCTTC

D gene: TRBD1
V gene: TRBV6-1
clone size: NA
J gene: TRBJ2-5
CDR3 protein: CASRLGFWVGTGCGETQYF
CDR3 DNA: TGTGCCAGCAGGTTGGGGTTTTGGGTTGGGACAGGGTGTGGCGAGACCCAGTACTTC

D gene: NA
V gene: TRBV7-2
clone size: NA
J gene: TRBJ2-5
CDR3 protein: CASSLGSASQETQYF
CDR3 DNA: TGTGCCAGCAGCTTAGGGTCAGCCTCCCAAGAGACCCAGTACTTC

D gene: NA
V gene: TRBV25-1
clone size: NA
J gene: TRBJ2-5
CDR3 protein: CASSEYGGPETQYF
CDR3 DNA: TGTGCCAGCAGTGAATATGGGGGGCCAGAGACCCAGTACTTC

D gene: NA
V gene: TRBV5-1
clone size: NA
J gene: TRBJ2-3
CDR3 protein: CASSLDTTTDTQYF
CDR3 DNA: TGCGCCAGCAGCTTAGACACGACCACAGATACGCAGTATTTT

D gene: TRBD1
V gene: TRBV29-1
clone size: NA
J gene: TRBJ2-7
CDR3 protein: CSAKGGPPSEQYF
CDR3 DNA: TGCAGCGCAAAAGGGGGCCCCCCTAGTGAGCAGTACTTC

D gene: NA
V gene: TRBV3-1
clone size: few
J gene: TRBJ1-6
CDR3 protein: CASSPRGSYNSPPHF
CDR3 DNA: TGTGCCAGCAGCCCCAGGGGCTCCTATAATTCACCCCCCCACTTT

D gene: NA
V gene: TRBV28
clone size: few
J gene: TRBJ2-3
CDR3 protein: CASRVRGGASTDTQYF
CDR3 DNA: TGTGCCAGCAGAGTAAGGGGGGGGGCCAGCACAGATACGCAGTATTTT

D gene: NA
V gene: TRBV9
clone size: NA
J gene: TRBJ1-1
CDR3 protein: CASSPLSGAGTEAFF
CDR3 DNA: TGTGCCAGCAGCCCTTTGTCGGGGGCTGGCACTGAAGCTTTCTTT

D gene: NA
V gene: TRBV12-3/TRBV12-4
clone size: few
J gene: TRBJ2-1
CDR3 protein: CASSFPGGFEQFF
CDR3 DNA: TGTGCCAGCAGTTTCCCCGGGGGTTTTGAGCAGTTCTTC

D gene: TRBD2
V gene: TRBV4-3
clone size: few
J gene: TRBJ2-7
CDR3 protein: CASSPKTGGPYEQYF
CDR3 DNA: TGCGCCAGCAGCCCTAAAACGGGAGGGCCCTACGAGCAGTACTTC

D gene: NA
V gene: TRBV29-1
clone size: NA
J gene: TRBJ2-6
CDR3 protein: CSARDANVRTF
CDR3 DNA: TGCAGCGCCCGCGATGCCAACGTCCGGACTTTC

D gene: NA
V gene: TRBV11-2
clone size: NA
J gene: TRBJ2-7
CDR3 protein: CASAAGLAATYEQYF
CDR3 DNA: TGTGCCAGCGCCGCCGGGCTAGCTGCTACCTACGAGCAGTACTTC

D gene: NA
V gene: TRBV4-3
clone size: few
J gene: TRBJ2-7
CDR3 protein: CASSTRPDHEQYF
CDR3 DNA: TGCGCCAGCAGCACCCGTCCCGACCACGAGCAGTACTTC

D gene: TRBD1
V gene: TRBV7-8
clone size: few
J gene: TRBJ1-2
CDR3 protein: CASAKGQNYGYTF
CDR3 DNA: TGTGCCAGCGCTAAGGGACAGAACTATGGCTACACCTTC

D gene: NA
V gene: TRBV7-8
clone size: NA
J gene: TRBJ1-1
CDR3 protein: CASSLNMGAQAEAFF
CDR3 DNA: TGTGCCAGCAGCTTAAACATGGGGGCACAGGCTGAAGCTTTCTTT

D gene: TRBD1
V gene: TRBV20-1
clone size: NA
J gene: TRBJ1-2
CDR3 protein: CSAIGDRGGYGYTF
CDR3 DNA: TGCAGTGCTATCGGGGACAGGGGAGGCTATGGCTACACCTTC

D gene: TRBD2
V gene: TRBV6-5
clone size: NA
J gene: TRBJ2-5
CDR3 protein: CASSPPSGRETQYF
CDR3 DNA: TGTGCCAGCAGTCCCCCCTCCGGGAGGGAGACCCAGTACTTC